Presented here are 18 T cell receptor beta chains from one specimen sequenced in a study of blood T cell repertoires in COVID-19. The table came from immunoSEQ multiplex PCR; TCRdb's copy has only in-frame clones and leaves some out. The sample lists 150,000 to 200,000 clones; 86% were seen once. The sample comprised peripheral blood. The receptors originated from a man in his 70s with acute or convalescent COVID-19.

This chain connects TRBV5-1 to TRBJ2-7; tentatively, D is TRBD2 (6 bases). Trimming took 3 bases from V and 2 from J, leaving 12 bases between them. The CDR3 consists of 14 residues. Germline-derived CDR1 and CDR2 are SGHRS and YFSETQ. The CDR3: CASSSSGLPYEQYF. The CDR3 DNA reads as TGCGCCAGCAGCTCGTCGGGACTCCCCTACGAGCAGTACTTC.

Concerning this clone: Other DNA variants within this sample encode the same CDR3. The rearrangement uses TRBV19 and TRBJ1-2; 9 bases fit TRBD1. Germline CDR1 is LNHDA and CDR2 is SQIVND (reference sequence). The CDR3 contains 15 residues. V lost 8 bases and J lost 1; bases outside the gene matches: 8. The CDR3 DNA reads TGTGCCAGTTCAAGAGGGACAGGGATTAACTATGGCTACACCTTC. This encodes CASSRGTGINYGYTF.

The rearrangement links TRBV5-4 to TRBJ2-7; 10 positions agree with TRBD1. V trimming: 4 bases; J trimming: 6 bases; junction bases outside the gene matches: 10. Germline V gives CDR1 SGHNT, CDR2 YYREEE (reference sequence). The CDR3 is 15 amino acids. The CDR3 region has the DNA TGTGCCAGCAGCATCTGGACAGGGGGGTTCTTCGAGCAGTACTTC. Amino acid sequence: CASSIWTGGFFEQYF.

The J gene is TRBJ2-7, the V gene TRBV29-1; 7 bases are a match to TRBD1. After removal of 7 bases from V and 4 bases from J, the junction contained 10 bases not matched to a gene. The germline V gene has CDR1 SQVTM and CDR2 ANQGSEA. The CDR3 covers 13 residues. The CDR3 bases are TGCAGCGCCGGGAACCGGGACAGTTACGAGCAGTACTTC. This gives the protein CSAGNRDSYEQYF.

This chain connects TRBV6-6 to TRBJ2-4; tentative D call: TRBD2 (5 bases). This CDR3 comprises 14 residues. V lost 3 bases, J lost 9 bases, and 15 bases lay in between. From germline, CDR1 is MNHNY and CDR2 SVGAGI (reference sequence). Written as DNA, the CDR3 is TGTGCCAGCAGTTATGAGGGCAAAGAAGGCATTCAGTACTTC. This gives the protein CASSYEGKEGIQYF.

The rearrangement links TRBV5-1 to TRBJ1-1, with D maybe TRBD1 (5 bases). With 4 bases removed from V and 4 bases from J, the gap between germline ends came to 14 bases. In germline, CDR1 is SGHRS, CDR2 YFSETQ. The CDR3 runs 14 residues. In DNA, the CDR3 is TGCGCCAGCAGCAATCAGGGCGCAATCACTGAAGCTTTCTTT. Its protein is CASSNQGAITEAFF.

The chain joins TRBV4-2 to TRBJ2-7; TRBD1 matches at 8 bases. Per germline, CDR1 LGHNA and CDR2 YNFKEQ. The CDR3 totals 13 residues. V dropped 1 base and J dropped 6; count of bases not matched to a gene: 2. The CDR3 DNA follows: TGTGCCAGCAGCCAAGGGACAGGGAGCGAGCAGTACTTC. Its protein is CASSQGTGSEQYF.

The chain recombines TRBV5-8 with TRBJ2-5, with 9 bases fitting TRBD2. Germline V gene data show CDR1 as SGHTS and CDR2 as YDEGEE. J lost 3 bases, V lost 4 bases, and 10 bases had no gene match. This CDR3 has 16 amino acids. The CDR3: CASSPSLTSGEETQYF. The CDR3 DNA is TGTGCCAGCAGCCCCTCTCTGACTAGCGGAGAAGAGACCCAGTACTTC.

The rearrangement joins TRBV28 to TRBJ2-7; D is uncertain. The CDR3 runs 15 residues. The germline V gene encodes CDR1 MDHEN and CDR2 SYDVKM. V dropped 4 bases and J dropped 3 bases, with 16 bases sitting between them. CDR3 nucleotides: TGTGCCAGCAGTTCGTTACCTATGAGCTTCTACGAGCAGTACTTC. Translation gives CASSSLPMSFYEQYF.

The genes are TRBV15 and TRBJ2-5; D unresolved. Germline V gene sequence: CDR1 LNHNV, CDR2 YYDKDF (reference sequence). V lost 6 bases, J lost 0 bases, and 11 bases lay in between. The CDR3 runs to 14 residues. The CDR3 sequence: CATRGSQYQETQYF. In nucleotides, the CDR3 is TGTGCCACCAGGGGCAGCCAGTACCAAGAGACCCAGTACTTC.

The chain has TRBV5-1 and TRBJ2-1, with 7 bases fitting TRBD1. CDR3 size: 16 residues. The ends lost 0 bases at V and 4 bases at J; junction bases unmatched: 7. Germline V lookup: CDR1 SGHRS, CDR2 YFSETQ. The CDR3: CASSLATGVAYNEQFF. DNA of the CDR3: TGCGCCAGCAGCTTGGCCACAGGGGTGGCTTACAATGAGCAGTTCTTC.

The genes are TRBV4-1 and TRBJ1-5; no clear D. Germline CDR1 MGHRA, CDR2 YSYEKL. Trimming removed 0 bases at V and 4 bases at J, with 13 bases between. The CDR3 is 16 residues long. This CDR3 is CASSQDAGGGNQPQHF. In DNA, the CDR3 is TGCGCCAGCAGCCAAGACGCGGGAGGAGGGAATCAGCCCCAGCATTTT.

V and J are TRBV27 and TRBJ2-5; unclear D gene. Per germline, CDR1 MNHEY and CDR2 SMNVEV (reference sequence). The CDR3 has 14 residues. V was shortened by 4 bases and J by 0 bases, with 9 bases between the two germline ends. The CDR3 region is CASSWRANQETQYF. The CDR3 DNA is TGTGCCAGCAGTTGGAGAGCGAACCAAGAGACCCAGTACTTC.

This clone was recorded only once. The chain carries TRBV7-2 and TRBJ1-2; TRBD1 matches at 8 bases. CDR3 size: 14 residues. With 5 bases clipped from V and 7 bases from J, the junction kept 9 bases outside the gene matches. CDR1 is SGHTA, CDR2 FQGNSA, per germline. The DNA of the CDR3 is TGTGCCAGCAGCCAGTGGGGACAGGCATTTGGCTACACCTTC. It translates to CASSQWGQAFGYTF. The variable domain in full, completed from reference TRBV7-2 and TRBJ1-2, reads GAGVSQSPSNKVTEKGKDVELRCDPISGHTALYWYRQSLGQGLEFLIYFQGNSAPDKSGLPSDRFSAERTGGSVSTLTIQRTQQEDSAVYLCASSQWGQAFGYTFGSGTRLTVV.

The V gene is TRBV7-8, the J gene TRBJ1-1, with no clear D. CDR1 is SGHVS, CDR2 FQNEAQ, per germline. The V gene lost 5 bases and the J gene lost 1 base, with 8 bases spanning the gap. The CDR3 sequence is 13 residues long. The CDR3 DNA reads as TGTGCCAGCAGCAGACACCCGAACACTGAAGCTTTCTTT. This sequence encodes CASSRHPNTEAFF.

This sequence joins TRBV5-4 and TRBJ2-1; 9 bases are shared with TRBD2. CDR3 length equals 16 residues. V lost 5 bases and J lost 5; bases outside the gene matches: 11. Looked up from germline, CDR1 is SGHNT and CDR2 is YYREEE (reference sequence). The CDR3, as DNA: TGTGCCAGCAGGTTGCGGGGGGGGATAATTGACAATGAGCAGTTCTTC. As protein: CASRLRGGIIDNEQFF.

The chain couples TRBV5-1 to TRBJ1-5; 8 bases are a match to TRBD1. The V gene end was trimmed by 10 bases and the J gene end by 3 bases; junction bases not matched to a gene: 9. Germline V gene lookup returns CDR1 SGHRS and CDR2 YFSETQ. The CDR3 totals 14 residues. The CDR3 protein is CASSGGDDNQPQHF. CDR3 nucleotides: TGCGCCTCCTCAGGGGGCGACGACAATCAGCCCCAGCATTTT.

The rearrangement uses TRBV24-1 and TRBJ2-1; 7 nucleotides match TRBD2. This CDR3 has 14 residues. With V trimmed by 9 bases and J by 8 bases, 12 bases remained unmatched. CDR1 and CDR2 from the germline V gene are KGHDR and SFDVKD. The CDR3 bases are TGTGCCACCGCCGGGCAAGCGGGGCCCGATGAGCAGTTCTTC. It is translated as CATAGQAGPDEQFF.